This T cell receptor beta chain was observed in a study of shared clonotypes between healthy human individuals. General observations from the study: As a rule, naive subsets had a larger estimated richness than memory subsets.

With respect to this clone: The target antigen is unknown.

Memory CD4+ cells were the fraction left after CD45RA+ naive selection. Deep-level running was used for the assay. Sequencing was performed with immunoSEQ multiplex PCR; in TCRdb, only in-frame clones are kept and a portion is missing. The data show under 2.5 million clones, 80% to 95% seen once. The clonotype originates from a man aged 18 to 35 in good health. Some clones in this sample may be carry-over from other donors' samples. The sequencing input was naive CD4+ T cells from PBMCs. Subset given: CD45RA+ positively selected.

CDR3 region: CASSLSVSYEQYF. Written as DNA, the CDR3 is TGTGCCAGCAGCTTATCGGTATCCTACGAGCAGTACTTC. The V and J genes are TRBV7-2 and TRBJ2-7, with D uncertain. The CDR3 length is 13 residues. V lost 2 bases and J 1 base, leaving 6 bases between the germline ends. Germline lookup yields CDR1 SGHTA and CDR2 FQGNSA.